The T cell receptor (beta chain) described here comes from a study of CD8 T cells in Susac syndrome. Germline V CDR1 and CDR2: MDHEN, SYDVKM. This CDR3 comprises 14 residues. Trimming shortened V by 6 bases and J by 2 bases, and 14 bases separated the two germline ends. This clonotype has a single count. The antigen remains unidentified. Random hexamers served to reverse transcribe roughly 0.45 to 1 ug RNA. Coverage of TCR beta CDR3 amplification by immunoSEQ multiplex PCR extended to 54 Vbeta and 13 Jbeta. TCRdb fed the immunoSEQ multiplex PCR reads into MiXCR, producing one record per CDR3 protein. This table holds 45,000 to 55,000 distinct CDR3 sequences, 93% found once. Study conclusions and caveats: The authors acknowledged that the study's TCR sequencing and HLA analysis involved relatively few individuals.

This sequence joins TRBV28 and TRBJ2-7, with D maybe TRBD2 (5 bases). The material sequenced was CD8+ T cells from PBMCs. This clonotype was obtained from a human donor in good health. CDR3 nucleotide sequence: TGTGCCAGCAGCCGCGGGTCTTGGCCCTACGAGCAGTACTTC. Amino acid sequence: CASSRGSWPYEQYF.